This T cell receptor (beta chain) was recovered during a study of blood T cell repertoires in COVID-19. Study background: Samples came from the United States, Italy and Spain, spanning acute and convalescent COVID-19. PBMCs, B-cell-depleted T cells, or T cells provided the cDNA or gDNA that made up the material.

In germline, CDR1 is WSHSY, CDR2 SAAADI. The CDR3 has 14 amino acids. V lost 8 bases, J lost 5 bases, and 18 bases lay in between. Original analysis: Scientists estimated how many nucleated cells there were by amplifying reference gene primers. The repertoire was sequenced with immunoSEQ multiplex PCR; TCRdb's copy has only in-frame clones and lacks some. V and J calls and clone size follow that table, whereas D and trimming were derived from the DNA. Of 90,000 to 130,000 clones in the sample, less than 85% are singletons; the top ten hold 3.8%. The chain couples TRBV10-2 to TRBJ1-2, with no clear D. The sample consisted of peripheral blood. This clonotype originated in a woman of 80 years or more with acute or convalescent COVID-19. The CDR3 DNA is TGCGCCAGCGTCCCTGGGGAGGGAAGGTATGGCTACACCTTC. Residues: CASVPGEGRYGYTF.